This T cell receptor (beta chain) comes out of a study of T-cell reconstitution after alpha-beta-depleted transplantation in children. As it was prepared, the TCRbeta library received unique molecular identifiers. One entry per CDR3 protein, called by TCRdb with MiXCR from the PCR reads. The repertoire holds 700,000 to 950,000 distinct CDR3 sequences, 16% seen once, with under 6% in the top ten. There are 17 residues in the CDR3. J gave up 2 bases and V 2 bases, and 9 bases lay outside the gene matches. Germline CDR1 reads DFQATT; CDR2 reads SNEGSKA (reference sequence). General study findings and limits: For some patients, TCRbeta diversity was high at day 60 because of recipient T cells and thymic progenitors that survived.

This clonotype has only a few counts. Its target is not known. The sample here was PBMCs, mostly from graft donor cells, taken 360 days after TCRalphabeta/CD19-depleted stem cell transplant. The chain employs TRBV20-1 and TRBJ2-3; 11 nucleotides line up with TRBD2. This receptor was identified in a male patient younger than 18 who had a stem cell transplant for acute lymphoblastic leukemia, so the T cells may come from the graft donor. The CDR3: CSARYSQTSGNTDTQYF. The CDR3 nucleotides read TGCAGTGCTAGATATTCCCAGACTAGCGGGAACACAGATACGCAGTATTTT.